This T cell receptor beta chain was sequenced during a study of T cell clones after liver transplantation. TCRdb's copy holds only in-frame clones and misses some; the assay was immunoSEQ multiplex PCR. This sample has about 75,000 clones, with 80% to 90% found just once. The V gene lost 1 base and the J gene lost 6 bases, with 6 bases spanning the gap. This CDR3 region has 13 residues. The V gene's germline CDR1 is SGHDN and CDR2 FVKESK. This clone was seen a single time. Its antigen is still unknown. General study points: Graft donor-reactive T cells possibly entered the graft instead of undergoing deletion.

The clonotype comes from a human patient who received a liver transplant. Certain T cells may be donor cells from the graft. The sequencing used CD4+ T cells from blood, collected around 50 months after liver transplant. The chain has TRBV14 and TRBJ2-2; D uncertain. This chain's CDR3 is CASSQVSPGELFF. In nucleotides, the CDR3 is TGTGCCAGCAGCCAAGTTAGCCCCGGGGAGCTGTTTTTT.